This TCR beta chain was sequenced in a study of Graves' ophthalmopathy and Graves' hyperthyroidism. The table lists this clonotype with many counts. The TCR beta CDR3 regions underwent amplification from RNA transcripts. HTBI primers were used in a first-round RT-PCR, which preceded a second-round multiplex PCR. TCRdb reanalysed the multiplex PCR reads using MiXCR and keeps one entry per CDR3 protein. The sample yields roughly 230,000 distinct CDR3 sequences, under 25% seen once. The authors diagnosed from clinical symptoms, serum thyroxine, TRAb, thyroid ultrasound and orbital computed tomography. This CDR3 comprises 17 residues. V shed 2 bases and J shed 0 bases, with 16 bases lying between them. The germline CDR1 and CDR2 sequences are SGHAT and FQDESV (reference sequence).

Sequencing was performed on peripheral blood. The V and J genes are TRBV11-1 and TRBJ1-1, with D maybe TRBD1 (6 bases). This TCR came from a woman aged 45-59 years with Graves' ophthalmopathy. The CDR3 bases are TGTGCCAGCAGCTTATCGGGACATCGGCTCATGAACACTGAAGCTTTCTTT. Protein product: CASSLSGHRLMNTEAFF.